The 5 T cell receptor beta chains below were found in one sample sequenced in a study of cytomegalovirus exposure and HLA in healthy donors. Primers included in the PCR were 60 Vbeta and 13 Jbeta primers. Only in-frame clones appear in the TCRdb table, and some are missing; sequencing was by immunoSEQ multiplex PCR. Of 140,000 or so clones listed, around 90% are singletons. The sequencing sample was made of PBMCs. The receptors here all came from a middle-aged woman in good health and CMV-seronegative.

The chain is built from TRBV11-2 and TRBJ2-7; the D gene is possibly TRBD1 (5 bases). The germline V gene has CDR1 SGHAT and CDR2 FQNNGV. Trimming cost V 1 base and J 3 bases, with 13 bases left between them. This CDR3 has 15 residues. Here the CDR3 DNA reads TGTGCCAGCAGCTTAGTTAGGGGAAGGAGCTACGAGCAGTACTTC. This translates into CASSLVRGRSYEQYF.

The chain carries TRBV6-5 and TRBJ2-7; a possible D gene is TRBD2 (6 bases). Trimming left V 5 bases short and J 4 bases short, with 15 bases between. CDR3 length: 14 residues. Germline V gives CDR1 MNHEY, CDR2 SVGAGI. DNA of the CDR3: TGTGCCAGCAGTCCCGGCGGGGTGGCGTACGAGCAGTACTTC. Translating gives CASSPGGVAYEQYF.

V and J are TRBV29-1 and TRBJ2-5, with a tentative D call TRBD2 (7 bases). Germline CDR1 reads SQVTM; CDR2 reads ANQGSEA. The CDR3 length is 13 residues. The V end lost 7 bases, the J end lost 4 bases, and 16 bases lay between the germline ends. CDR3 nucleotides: TGCAGCGGGGGGGGCTTAGCGGGAGAGACCCAGTACTTC. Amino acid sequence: CSGGGLAGETQYF.

Written as DNA, the CDR3 is TGTGCCATCAGTGTTGGAGCTAAGGATAACTATGGCTACACCTTC. As protein: CAISVGAKDNYGYTF. This chain connects TRBV10-3 to TRBJ1-2; no clear D gene. CDR3 length: 15 residues. Per the germline V gene, CDR1 is ENHRY and CDR2 is SYGVKD. Trimming removed 4 bases at V and 1 base at J, with 13 bases between.

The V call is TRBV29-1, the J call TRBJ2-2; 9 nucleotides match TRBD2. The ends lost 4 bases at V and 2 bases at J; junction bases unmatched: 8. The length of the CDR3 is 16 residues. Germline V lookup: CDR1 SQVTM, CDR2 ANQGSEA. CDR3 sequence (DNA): TGCAGCGTTGGCGGGGGGCTAGCGGGAAACACCGGGGAGCTGTTTTTT. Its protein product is CSVGGGLAGNTGELFF.